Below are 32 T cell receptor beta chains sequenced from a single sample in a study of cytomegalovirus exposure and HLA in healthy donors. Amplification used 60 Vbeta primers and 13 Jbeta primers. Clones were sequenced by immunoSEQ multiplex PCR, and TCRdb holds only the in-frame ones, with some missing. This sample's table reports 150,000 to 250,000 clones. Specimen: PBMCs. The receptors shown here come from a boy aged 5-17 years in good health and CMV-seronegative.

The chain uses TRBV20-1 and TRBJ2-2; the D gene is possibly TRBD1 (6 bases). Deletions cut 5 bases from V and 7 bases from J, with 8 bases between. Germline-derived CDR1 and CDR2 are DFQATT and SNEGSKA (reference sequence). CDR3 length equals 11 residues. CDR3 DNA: TGCAGTGCTGAGGACAGCGGGGAGCTGTTTTTT. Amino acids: CSAEDSGELFF.

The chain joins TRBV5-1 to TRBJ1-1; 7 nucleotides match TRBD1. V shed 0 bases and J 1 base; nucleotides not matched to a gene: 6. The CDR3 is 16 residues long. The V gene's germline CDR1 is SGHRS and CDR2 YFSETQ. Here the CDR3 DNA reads TGCGCCAGCAGCTTGGCCGCAACAGGGGAGAACACTGAAGCTTTCTTT. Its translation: CASSLAATGENTEAFF.

The CDR3 loop reads CASSPPGGGLLGELFF. Written as DNA, the CDR3 is TGTGCCAGCAGCCCCCCCGGCGGGGGCCTTCTCGGGGAGCTGTTTTTT. The chain carries TRBV13 and TRBJ2-2, with TRBD2 as a possible D gene (7 bases). With 5 bases removed from V and 7 bases from J, the gap between germline ends came to 20 bases. Germline-derived CDR1 and CDR2 are PRHDT and FYEKMQ (reference sequence). The CDR3 runs 16 residues.

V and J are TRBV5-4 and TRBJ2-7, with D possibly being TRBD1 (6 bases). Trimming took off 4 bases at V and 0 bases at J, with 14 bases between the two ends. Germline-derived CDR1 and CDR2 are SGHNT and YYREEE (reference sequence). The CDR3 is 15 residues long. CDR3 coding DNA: TGTGCCAGCAGCAGGGACACCTTAAGCTCCTACGAGCAGTACTTC. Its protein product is CASSRDTLSSYEQYF.

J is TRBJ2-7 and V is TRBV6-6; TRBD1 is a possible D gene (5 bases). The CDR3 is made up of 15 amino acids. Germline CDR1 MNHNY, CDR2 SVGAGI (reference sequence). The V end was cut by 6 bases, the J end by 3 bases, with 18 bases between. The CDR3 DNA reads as TGTGCCAGCAGGAAGGGGCCGCCGCCAGACTACGAGCAGTACTTC. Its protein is CASRKGPPPDYEQYF.

The CDR3 DNA sequence: TGTGCCAGCAGCCAAGATCGGACAGGGAATGGGGGCTACACCTTC. Translated, it gives CASSQDRTGNGGYTF. The gene calls are TRBV4-2 and TRBJ1-2; 8 nucleotides match TRBD1. Germline assignment: CDR1 LGHNA and CDR2 YNFKEQ. The CDR3 sequence is 15 residues long. The trim removed 0 bases at V and 8 bases at J, leaving 8 bases unmatched.

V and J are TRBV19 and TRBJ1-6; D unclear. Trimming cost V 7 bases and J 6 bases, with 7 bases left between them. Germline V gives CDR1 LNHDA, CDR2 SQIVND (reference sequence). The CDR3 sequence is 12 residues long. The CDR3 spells CASKQINSPLHF. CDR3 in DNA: TGTGCCAGTAAACAGATTAATTCACCCCTCCACTTT. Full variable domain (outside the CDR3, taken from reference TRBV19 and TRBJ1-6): DGGITQSPKYLFRKEGQNVTLSCEQNLNHDAMYWYRQDPGQGLRLIYYSQIVNDFQKGDIAEGYSVSREKKESFPLTVTSAQKNPTAFYLCASKQINSPLHFGNGTRLTVT.

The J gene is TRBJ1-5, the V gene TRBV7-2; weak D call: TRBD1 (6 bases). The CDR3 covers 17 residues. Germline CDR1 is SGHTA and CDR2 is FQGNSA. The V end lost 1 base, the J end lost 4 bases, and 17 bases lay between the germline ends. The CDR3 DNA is TGTGCCAGCAGCTTAGATCTAGGGACAAGGGGGAATCAGCCCCAGCATTTT. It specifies CASSLDLGTRGNQPQHF. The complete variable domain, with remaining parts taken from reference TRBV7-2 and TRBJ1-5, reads GAGVSQSPSNKVTEKGKDVELRCDPISGHTALYWYRQSLGQGLEFLIYFQGNSAPDKSGLPSDRFSAERTGGSVSTLTIQRTQQEDSAVYLCASSLDLGTRGNQPQHFGDGTRLSIL.

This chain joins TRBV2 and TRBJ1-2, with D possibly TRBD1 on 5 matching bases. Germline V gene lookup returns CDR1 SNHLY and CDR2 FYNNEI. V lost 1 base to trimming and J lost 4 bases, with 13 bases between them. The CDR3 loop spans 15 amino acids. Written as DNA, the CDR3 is TGTGCCAGCAGTGAAGAAGTTTGGGACTTCTATGGCTACACCTTC. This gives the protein CASSEEVWDFYGYTF.

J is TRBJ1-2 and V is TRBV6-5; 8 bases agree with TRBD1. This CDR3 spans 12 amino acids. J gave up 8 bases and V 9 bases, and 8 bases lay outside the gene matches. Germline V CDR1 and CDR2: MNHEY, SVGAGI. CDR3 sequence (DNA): TGTGCCAGAGGCGTCGGACAGGGAGGCTACACCTTC. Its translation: CARGVGQGGYTF.

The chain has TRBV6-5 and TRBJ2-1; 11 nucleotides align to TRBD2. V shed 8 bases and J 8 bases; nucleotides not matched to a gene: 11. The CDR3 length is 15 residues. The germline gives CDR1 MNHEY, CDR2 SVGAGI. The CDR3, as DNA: TGTGCCAGCGCCAAACTAGCGGGGGCCGGGGATGAGCAGTTCTTC. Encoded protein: CASAKLAGAGDEQFF.

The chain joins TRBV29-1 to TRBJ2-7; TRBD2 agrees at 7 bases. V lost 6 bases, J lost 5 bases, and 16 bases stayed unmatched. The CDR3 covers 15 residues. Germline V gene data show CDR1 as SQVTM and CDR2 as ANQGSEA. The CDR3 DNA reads TGCAGCGTCGTGGGGGGTACCAGCGGGGAGAACGAGCAGTACTTC. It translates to CSVVGGTSGENEQYF.

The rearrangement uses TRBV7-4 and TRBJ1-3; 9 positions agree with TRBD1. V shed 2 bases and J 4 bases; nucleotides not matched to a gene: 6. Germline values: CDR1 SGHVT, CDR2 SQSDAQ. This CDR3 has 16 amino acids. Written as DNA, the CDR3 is TGTGCCAGCAGCTTAAAACAGGGGGCAATAGGAAACACCATATATTTT. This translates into CASSLKQGAIGNTIYF.

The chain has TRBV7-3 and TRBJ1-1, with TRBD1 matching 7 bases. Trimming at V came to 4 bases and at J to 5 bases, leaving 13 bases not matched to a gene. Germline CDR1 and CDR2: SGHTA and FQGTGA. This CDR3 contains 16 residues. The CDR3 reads CASSSPGGGGQTEAFF. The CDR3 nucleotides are TGTGCCAGCAGCTCGCCCGGCGGGGGGGGACAGACTGAAGCTTTCTTT.

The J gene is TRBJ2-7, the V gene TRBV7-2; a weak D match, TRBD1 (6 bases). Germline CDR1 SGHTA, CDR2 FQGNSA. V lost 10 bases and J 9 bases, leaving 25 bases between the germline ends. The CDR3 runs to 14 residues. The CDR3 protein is CATRSGTFLSRQYF. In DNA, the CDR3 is TGTGCCACCCGATCCGGGACATTTCTAAGTCGGCAGTACTTC.

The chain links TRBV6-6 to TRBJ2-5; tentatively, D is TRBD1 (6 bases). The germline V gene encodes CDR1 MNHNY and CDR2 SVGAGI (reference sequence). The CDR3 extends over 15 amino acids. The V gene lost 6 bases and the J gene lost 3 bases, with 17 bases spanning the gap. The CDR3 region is CASRIGVQGKETQYF. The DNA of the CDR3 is TGTGCCAGCAGAATTGGTGTACAGGGAAAAGAGACCCAGTACTTC.

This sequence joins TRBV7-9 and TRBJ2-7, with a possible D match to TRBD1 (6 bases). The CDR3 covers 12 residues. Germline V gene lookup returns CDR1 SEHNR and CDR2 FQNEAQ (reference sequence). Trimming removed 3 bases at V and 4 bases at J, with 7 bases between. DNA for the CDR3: TGTGCCAGCAGCTTTGACAGGTACGAGCAGTACTTC. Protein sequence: CASSFDRYEQYF.

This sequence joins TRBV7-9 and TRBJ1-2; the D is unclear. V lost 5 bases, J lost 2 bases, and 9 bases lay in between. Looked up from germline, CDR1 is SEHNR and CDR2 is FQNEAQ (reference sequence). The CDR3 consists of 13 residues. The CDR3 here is CASSPLLNYGYTF. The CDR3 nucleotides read TGTGCCAGCAGCCCCCTCTTGAACTATGGCTACACCTTC.

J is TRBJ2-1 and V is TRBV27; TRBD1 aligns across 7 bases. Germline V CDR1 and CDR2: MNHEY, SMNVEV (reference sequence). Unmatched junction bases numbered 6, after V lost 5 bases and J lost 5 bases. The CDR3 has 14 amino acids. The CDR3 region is CASSGDSLDNEQFF. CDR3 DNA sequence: TGTGCCAGCAGTGGGGACAGCTTAGACAATGAGCAGTTCTTC.

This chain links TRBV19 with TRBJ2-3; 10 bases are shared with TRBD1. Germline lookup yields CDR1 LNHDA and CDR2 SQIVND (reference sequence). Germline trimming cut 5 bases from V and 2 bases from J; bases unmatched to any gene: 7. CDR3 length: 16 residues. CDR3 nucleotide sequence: TGTGCCAGTAGTCCCCTGACAGGGGGCGTCACAGATACGCAGTATTTT. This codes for CASSPLTGGVTDTQYF. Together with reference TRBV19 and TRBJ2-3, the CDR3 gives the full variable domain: DGGITQSPKYLFRKEGQNVTLSCEQNLNHDAMYWYRQDPGQGLRLIYYSQIVNDFQKGDIAEGYSVSREKKESFPLTVTSAQKNPTAFYLCASSPLTGGVTDTQYFGPGTRLTVL.

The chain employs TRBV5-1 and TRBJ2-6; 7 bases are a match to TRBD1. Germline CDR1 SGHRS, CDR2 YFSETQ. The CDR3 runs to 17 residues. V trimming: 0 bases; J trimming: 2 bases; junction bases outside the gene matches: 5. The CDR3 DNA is TGCGCCAGCAGCTTGGGGACGACAGGGACTGGGGCCAACGTCCTGACTTTC. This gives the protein CASSLGTTGTGANVLTF.

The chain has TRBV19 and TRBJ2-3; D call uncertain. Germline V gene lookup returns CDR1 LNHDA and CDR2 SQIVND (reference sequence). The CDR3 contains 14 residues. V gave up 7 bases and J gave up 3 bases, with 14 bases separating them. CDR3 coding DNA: TGTGCCAGTACCCCCCCCGGGTCGACAGATACGCAGTATTTT. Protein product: CASTPPGSTDTQYF.

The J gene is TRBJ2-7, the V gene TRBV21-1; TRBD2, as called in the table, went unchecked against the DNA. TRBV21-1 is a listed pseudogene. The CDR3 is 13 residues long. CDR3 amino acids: CASSKVAGYEQYF. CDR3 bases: TGTGCCAGCAGCAAAGTAGCCGGTTACGAGCAGTACTTC.

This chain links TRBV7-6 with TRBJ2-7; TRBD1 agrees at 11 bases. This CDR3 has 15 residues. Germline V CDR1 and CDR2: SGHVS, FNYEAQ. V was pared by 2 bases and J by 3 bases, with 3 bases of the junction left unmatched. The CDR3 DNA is TGTGCCAGCAGCTTAATGGGACAGGGGGTCTACGAGCAGTACTTC. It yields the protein CASSLMGQGVYEQYF.

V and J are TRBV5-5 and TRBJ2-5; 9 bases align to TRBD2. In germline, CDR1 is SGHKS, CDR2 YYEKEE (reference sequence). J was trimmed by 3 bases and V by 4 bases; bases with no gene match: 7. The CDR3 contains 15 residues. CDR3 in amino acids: CASSQGLALEETQYF. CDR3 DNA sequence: TGTGCCAGCAGCCAGGGACTAGCTCTCGAAGAGACCCAGTACTTC.

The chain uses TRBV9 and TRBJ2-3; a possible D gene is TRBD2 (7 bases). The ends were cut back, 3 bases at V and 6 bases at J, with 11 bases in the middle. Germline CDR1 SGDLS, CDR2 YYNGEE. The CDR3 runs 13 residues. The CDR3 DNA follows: TGTGCCAGCAGCGCGGGGGGCGTTGATACGCAGTATTTT. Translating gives CASSAGGVDTQYF. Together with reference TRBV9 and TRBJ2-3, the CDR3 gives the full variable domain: DSGVTQTPKHLITATGQRVTLRCSPRSGDLSVYWYQQSLDQGLQFLIQYYNGEERAKGNILERFSAQQFPDLHSELNLSSLELGDSALYFCASSAGGVDTQYFGPGTRLTVL.

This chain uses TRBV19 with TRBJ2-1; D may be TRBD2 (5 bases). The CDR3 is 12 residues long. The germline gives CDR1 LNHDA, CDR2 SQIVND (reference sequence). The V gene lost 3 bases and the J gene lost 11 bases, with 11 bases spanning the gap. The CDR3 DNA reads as TGTGCCAGTAGTATCCCCGGACTTCAGCAGTTCTTC. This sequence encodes CASSIPGLQQFF.

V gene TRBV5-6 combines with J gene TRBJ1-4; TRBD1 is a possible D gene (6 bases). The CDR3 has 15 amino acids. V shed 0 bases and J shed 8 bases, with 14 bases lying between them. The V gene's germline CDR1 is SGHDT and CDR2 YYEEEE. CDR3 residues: CASSLELGAGEKLFF. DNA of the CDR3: TGTGCCAGCAGCTTGGAACTGGGGGCCGGGGAAAAACTGTTTTTT.

CDR3 bases: TGTGCCAGCAGCCTAAGTCGAGTAAACTATGGCTACACCTTC. It specifies CASSLSRVNYGYTF. The chain recombines TRBV7-3 with TRBJ1-2; the D is unclear. Trimming stripped 5 bases from V and 2 bases from J, with 12 bases between. This CDR3 is 14 amino acids long. Germline values: CDR1 SGHTA, CDR2 FQGTGA. Full variable domain (outside the CDR3, taken from reference TRBV7-3 and TRBJ1-2): GAGVSQTPSNKVTEKGKYVELRCDPISGHTALYWYRQSLGQGPEFLIYFQGTGAADDSGLPNDRFFAVRPEGSVSTLKIQRTERGDSAVYLCASSLSRVNYGYTFGSGTRLTVV.

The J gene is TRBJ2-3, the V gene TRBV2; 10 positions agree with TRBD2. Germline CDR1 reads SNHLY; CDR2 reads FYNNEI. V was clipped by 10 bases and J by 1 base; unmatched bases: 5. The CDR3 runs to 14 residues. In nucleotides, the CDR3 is TGTGCCACTCGACTAGCGGGTGGCACAGATACGCAGTATTTT. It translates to CATRLAGGTDTQYF.

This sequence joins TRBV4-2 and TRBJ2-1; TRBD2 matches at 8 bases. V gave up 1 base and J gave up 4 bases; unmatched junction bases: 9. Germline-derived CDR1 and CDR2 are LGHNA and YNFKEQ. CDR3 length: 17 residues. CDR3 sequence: CASSQATRGAQYNEQFF. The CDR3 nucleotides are TGTGCCAGCAGCCAAGCGACGCGGGGGGCACAATACAATGAGCAGTTCTTC.

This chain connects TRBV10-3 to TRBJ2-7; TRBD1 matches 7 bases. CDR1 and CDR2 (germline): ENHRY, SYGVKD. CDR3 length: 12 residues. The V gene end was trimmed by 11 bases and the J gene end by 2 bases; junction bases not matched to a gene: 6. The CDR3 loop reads CASQGDAYEQYF. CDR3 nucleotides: TGTGCCTCCCAGGGGGACGCCTACGAGCAGTACTTC.